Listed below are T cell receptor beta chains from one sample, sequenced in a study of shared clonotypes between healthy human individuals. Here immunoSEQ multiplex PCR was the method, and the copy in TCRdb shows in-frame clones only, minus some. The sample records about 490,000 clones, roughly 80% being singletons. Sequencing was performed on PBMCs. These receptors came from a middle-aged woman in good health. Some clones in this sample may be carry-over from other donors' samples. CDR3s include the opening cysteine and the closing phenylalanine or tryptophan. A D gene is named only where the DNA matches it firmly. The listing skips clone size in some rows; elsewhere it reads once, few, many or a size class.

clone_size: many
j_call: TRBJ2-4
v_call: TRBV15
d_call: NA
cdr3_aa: CATSRDGTKGHIQYF
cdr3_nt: TGTGCCACCAGCAGAGATGGGACCAAAGGACACATTCAGTACTTC

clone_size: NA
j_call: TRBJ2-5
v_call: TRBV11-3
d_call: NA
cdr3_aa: CASSLGVEETQYF
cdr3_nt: TGTGCCAGCAGCTTAGGCGTGGAGGAGACCCAGTACTTC

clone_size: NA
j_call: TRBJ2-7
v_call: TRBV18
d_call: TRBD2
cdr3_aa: CASSPTTSGGTYEQYF
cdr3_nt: TGTGCCAGCTCACCAACGACTAGCGGGGGGACCTACGAGCAGTACTTC

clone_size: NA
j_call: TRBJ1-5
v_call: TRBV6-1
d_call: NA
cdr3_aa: CASSGTGSGQPQHF
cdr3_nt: TGTGCCAGCAGCGGAACAGGGTCGGGCCAGCCCCAGCATTTT

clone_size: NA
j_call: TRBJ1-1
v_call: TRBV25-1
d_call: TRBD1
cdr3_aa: CASSAGTGGTEAFF
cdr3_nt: TGTGCCAGCAGTGCGGGGACAGGGGGTACTGAAGCTTTCTTT

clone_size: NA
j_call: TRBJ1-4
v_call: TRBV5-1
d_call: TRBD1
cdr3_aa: CASSSRGQGEKLFF
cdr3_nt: TGCGCCAGCAGCTCAAGGGGGCAGGGTGAAAAACTGTTTTTT

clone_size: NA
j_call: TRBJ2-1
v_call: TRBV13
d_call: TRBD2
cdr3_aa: CASSLWAGGNSYNEQFF
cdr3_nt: TGTGCCAGCAGCTTATGGGCGGGAGGTAACTCCTACAATGAGCAGTTCTTC

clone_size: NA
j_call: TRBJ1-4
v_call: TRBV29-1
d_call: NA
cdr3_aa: CSVEATGTNEKLFF
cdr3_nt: TGCAGCGTTGAAGCGACGGGCACTAATGAAAAACTGTTTTTT

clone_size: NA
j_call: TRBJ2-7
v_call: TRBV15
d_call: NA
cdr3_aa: CATSRTSKYEQYF
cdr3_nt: TGTGCCACCAGCAGGACCAGCAAGTACGAGCAGTACTTC

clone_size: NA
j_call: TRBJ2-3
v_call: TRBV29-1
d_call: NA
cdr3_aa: CSVDVKLSTDTQYF
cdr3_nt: TGCAGCGTTGACGTAAAGCTTAGCACAGATACGCAGTATTTT

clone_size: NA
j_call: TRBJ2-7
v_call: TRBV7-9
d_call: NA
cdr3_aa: CASSLWGYSYEQYF
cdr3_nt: TGTGCCAGCAGCTTGTGGGGGTATTCCTACGAGCAGTACTTC